Reported below is one T cell receptor beta chain. The antigen remains unidentified. This sample was taken from a study of T cells expressing NK-cell markers. Study in general: Sorted CD3+CD56-NKG2C+, CD3+CD56+NKG2C- and CD3+CD56+NKG2C+ T cells were the source of the TCR beta repertoires. HCMV seropositivity marked most of the eight sequenced donors; one was seronegative.

TCRdb re-called the 5' RACE reads, yielding one record per CDR3 amino acid sequence without DNA. This sample lists about 160,000 distinct CDR3 sequences; its ten largest clones have under 20%. Findings of the study overall: Uncertainty persisted over the HCMV specificity of expanded NKG2C+ T cell clones.

The CDR3 loop spans 16 amino acids. Germline assignment: CDR1 MNHNS and CDR2 SASEGT. The source of this sequence is a woman aged 18 to 75 in good health. The genes are TRBV6-1 and TRBJ2-2; TCRdb calls TRBD2, which cannot be checked without DNA. Sequencing was carried out using blood T cells: a sorted CD56 or NKG2C T cell subset, CD4+ or CD8+ T cells, or bulk PBMC T cells (not recorded which). The CDR3 spells CASRATDFSNTGELFF.